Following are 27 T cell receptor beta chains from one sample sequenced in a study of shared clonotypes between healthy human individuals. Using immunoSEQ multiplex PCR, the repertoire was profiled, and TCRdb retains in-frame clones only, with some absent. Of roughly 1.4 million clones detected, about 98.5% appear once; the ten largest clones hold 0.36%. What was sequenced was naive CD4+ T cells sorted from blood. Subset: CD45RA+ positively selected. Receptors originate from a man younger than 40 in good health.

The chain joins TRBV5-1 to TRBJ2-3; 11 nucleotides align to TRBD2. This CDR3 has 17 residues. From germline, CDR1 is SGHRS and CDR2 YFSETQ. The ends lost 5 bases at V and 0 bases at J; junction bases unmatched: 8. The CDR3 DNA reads TGCGCCAGCAGGCCCGGGACTAGCGGTACTAGCACAGATACGCAGTATTTT. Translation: CASRPGTSGTSTDTQYF.

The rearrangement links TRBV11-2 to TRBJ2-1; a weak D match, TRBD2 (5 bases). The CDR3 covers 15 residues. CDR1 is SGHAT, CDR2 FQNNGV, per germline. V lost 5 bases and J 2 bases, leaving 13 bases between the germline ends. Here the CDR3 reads CASSLYGDAYNEQFF. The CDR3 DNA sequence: TGTGCCAGCAGCCTCTACGGGGATGCCTACAATGAGCAGTTCTTC. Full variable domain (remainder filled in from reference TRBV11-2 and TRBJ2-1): EAGVAQSPRYKIIEKRQSVAFWCNPISGHATLYWYQQILGQGPKLLIQFQNNGVVDDSQLPKDRFSAERLKGVDSTLKIQPAKLEDSAVYLCASSLYGDAYNEQFFGPGTRLTVL.

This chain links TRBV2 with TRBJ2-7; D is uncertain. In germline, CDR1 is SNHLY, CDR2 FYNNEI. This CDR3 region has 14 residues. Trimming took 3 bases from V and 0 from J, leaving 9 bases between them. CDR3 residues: CASSDDVGSYEQYF. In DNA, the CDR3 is TGTGCCAGCAGTGACGACGTCGGCTCCTACGAGCAGTACTTC.

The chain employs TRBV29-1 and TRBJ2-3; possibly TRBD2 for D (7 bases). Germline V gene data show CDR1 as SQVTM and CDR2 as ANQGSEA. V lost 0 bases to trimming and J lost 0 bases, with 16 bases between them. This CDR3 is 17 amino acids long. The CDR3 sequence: CSVEDGGASGSTDTQYF. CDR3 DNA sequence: TGCAGCGTTGAAGATGGGGGGGCTAGCGGAAGCACAGATACGCAGTATTTT.

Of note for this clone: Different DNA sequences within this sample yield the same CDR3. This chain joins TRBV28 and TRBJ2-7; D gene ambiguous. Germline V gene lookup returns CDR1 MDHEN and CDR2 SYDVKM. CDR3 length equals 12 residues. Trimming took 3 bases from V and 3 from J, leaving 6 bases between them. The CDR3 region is CASSLGFYEQYF. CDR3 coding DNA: TGTGCCAGCAGTTTGGGGTTCTACGAGCAGTACTTC.

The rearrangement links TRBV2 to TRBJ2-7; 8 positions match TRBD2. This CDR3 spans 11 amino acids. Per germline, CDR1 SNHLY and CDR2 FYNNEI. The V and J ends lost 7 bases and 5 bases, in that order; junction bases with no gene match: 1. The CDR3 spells CASKLADEQYF. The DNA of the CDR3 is TGTGCCAGCAAACTAGCGGACGAGCAGTACTTC.

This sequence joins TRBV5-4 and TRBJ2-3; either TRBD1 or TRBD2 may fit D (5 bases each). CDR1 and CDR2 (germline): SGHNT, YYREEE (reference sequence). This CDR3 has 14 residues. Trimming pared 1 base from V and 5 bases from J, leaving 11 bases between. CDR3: CASSLTSTGDTQYF. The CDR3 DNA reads TGTGCCAGCAGCTTGACTAGTACAGGAGATACGCAGTATTTT.

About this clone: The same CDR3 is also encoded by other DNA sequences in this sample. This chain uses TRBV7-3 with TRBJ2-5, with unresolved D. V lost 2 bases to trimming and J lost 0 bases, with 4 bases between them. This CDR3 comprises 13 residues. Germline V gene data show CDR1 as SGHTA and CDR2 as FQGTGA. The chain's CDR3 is CASSLRYQETQYF. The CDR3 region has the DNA TGTGCCAGCAGCTTACGTTACCAAGAGACCCAGTACTTC.

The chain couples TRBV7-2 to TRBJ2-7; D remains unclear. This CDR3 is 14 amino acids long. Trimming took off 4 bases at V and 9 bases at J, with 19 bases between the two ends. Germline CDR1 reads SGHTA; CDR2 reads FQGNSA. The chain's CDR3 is CASSSVDWSSGQYF. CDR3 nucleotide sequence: TGTGCCAGCAGCTCTGTGGATTGGAGTTCGGGGCAGTACTTC.

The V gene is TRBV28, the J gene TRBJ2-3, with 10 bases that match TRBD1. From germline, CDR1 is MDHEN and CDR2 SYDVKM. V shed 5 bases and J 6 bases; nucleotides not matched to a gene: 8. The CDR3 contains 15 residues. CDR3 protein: CASSIDRGRLDTQYF. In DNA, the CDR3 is TGTGCCAGCAGTATCGACAGGGGGCGTTTGGATACGCAGTATTTT.

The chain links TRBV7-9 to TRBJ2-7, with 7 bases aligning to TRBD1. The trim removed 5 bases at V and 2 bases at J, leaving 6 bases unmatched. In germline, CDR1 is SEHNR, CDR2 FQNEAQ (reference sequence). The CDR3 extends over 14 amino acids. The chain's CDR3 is CASSIGTDPYEQYF. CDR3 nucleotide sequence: TGTGCCAGCAGCATTGGGACAGACCCCTACGAGCAGTACTTC. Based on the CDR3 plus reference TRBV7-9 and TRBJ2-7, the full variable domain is DTGVSQNPRHKITKRGQNVTFRCDPISEHNRLYWYRQTLGQGPEFLTYFQNEAQLEKSRLLSDRFSAERPKGSFSTLEIQRTEQGDSAMYLCASSIGTDPYEQYFGPGTRLTVT.

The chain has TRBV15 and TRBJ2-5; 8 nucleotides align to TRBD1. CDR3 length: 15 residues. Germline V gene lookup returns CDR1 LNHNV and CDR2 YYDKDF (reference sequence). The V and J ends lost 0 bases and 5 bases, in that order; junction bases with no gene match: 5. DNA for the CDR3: TGTGCCACCAGCAGAGATAGGACAGGGTGGGAGACCCAGTACTTC. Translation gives CATSRDRTGWETQYF. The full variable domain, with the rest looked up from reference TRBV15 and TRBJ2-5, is DAMVIQNPRYQVTQFGKPVTLSCSQTLNHNVMYWYQQKSSQAPKLLFHYYDKDFNNEADTPDNFQSRRPNTSFCFLDIRSPGLGDTAMYLCATSRDRTGWETQYFGPGTRLLVL.

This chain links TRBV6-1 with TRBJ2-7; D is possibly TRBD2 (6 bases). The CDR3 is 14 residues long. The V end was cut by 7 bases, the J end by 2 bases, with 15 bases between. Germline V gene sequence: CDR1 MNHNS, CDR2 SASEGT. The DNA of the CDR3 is TGTGCCAGCAAAATGACGGGAGAGGCCTACGAGCAGTACTTC. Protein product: CASKMTGEAYEQYF.

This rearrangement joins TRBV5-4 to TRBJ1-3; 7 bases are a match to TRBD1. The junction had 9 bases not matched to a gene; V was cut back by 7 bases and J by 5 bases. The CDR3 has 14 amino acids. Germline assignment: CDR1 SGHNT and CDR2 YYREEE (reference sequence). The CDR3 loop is CASGTDRVRNTIYF. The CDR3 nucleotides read TGTGCCAGCGGGACCGACAGGGTGAGAAACACCATATATTTT.

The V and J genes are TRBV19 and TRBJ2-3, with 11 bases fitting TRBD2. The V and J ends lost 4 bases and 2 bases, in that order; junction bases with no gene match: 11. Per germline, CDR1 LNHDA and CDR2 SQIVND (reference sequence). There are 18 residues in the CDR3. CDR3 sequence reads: CASSTIAGGPMSTDTQYF. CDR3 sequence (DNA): TGTGCCAGTAGTACAATAGCGGGAGGGCCAATGTCCACAGATACGCAGTATTTT.

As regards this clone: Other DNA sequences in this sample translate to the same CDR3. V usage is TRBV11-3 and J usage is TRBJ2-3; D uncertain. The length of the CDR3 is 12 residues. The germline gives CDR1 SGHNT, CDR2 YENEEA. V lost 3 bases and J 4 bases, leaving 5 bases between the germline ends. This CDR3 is CASSLDPDTQYF. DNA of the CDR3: TGTGCCAGCAGCTTGGACCCAGATACGCAGTATTTT.

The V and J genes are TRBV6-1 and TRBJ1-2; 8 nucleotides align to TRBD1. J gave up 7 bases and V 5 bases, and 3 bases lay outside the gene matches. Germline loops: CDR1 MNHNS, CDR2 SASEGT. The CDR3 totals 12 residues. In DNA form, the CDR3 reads TGTGCCAGCAGTCCTCAGGGGGCTGGCTACACCTTC. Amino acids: CASSPQGAGYTF.

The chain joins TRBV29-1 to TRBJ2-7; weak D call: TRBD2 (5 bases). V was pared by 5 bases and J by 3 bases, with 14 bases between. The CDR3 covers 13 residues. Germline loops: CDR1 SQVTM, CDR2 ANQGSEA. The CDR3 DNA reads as TGCAGCGTTCGGGATTCCCGTTTCTACGAGCAGTACTTC. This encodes CSVRDSRFYEQYF.

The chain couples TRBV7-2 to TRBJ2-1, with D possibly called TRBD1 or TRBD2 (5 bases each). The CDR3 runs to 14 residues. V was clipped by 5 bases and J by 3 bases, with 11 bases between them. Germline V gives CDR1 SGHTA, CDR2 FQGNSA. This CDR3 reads CASSPEGRYNEQFF. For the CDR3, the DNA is TGTGCCAGCAGCCCTGAGGGGCGCTACAATGAGCAGTTCTTC.

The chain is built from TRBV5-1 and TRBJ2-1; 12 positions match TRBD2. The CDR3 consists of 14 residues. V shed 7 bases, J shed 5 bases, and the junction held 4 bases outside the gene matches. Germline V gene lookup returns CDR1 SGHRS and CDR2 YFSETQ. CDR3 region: CASRTSGKHNEQFF. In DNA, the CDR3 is TGCGCCAGCCGGACTAGCGGGAAACACAATGAGCAGTTCTTC.

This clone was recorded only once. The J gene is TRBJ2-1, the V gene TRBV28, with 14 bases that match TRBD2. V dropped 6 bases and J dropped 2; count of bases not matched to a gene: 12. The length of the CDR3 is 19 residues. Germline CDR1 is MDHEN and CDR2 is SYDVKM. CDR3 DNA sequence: TGTGCCAGCAGACTCGGGACTAGCGGGGGTCGGAGAACCTACAATGAGCAGTTCTTC. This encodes CASRLGTSGGRRTYNEQFF. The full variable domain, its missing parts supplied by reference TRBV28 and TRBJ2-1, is DVKVTQSSRYLVKRTGEKVFLECVQDMDHENMFWYRQDPGLGLRLIYFSYDVKMKEKGDIPEGYSVSREKKERFSLILESASTNQTSMYLCASRLGTSGGRRTYNEQFFGPGTRLTVL.

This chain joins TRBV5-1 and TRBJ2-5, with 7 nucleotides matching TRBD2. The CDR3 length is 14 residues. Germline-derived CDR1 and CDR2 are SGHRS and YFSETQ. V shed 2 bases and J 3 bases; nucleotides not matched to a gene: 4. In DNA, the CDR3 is TGCGCCAGCAGCTTCCGGGACTACAAAGAGACCCAGTACTTC. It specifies CASSFRDYKETQYF.

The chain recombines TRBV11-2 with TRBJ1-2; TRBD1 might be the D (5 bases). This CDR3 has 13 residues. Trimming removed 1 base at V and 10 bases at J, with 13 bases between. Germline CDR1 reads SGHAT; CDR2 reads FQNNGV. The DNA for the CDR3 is TGTGCCAGCAGCTTAGCGGTTCGGGGGAACTACACCTTC. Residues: CASSLAVRGNYTF.

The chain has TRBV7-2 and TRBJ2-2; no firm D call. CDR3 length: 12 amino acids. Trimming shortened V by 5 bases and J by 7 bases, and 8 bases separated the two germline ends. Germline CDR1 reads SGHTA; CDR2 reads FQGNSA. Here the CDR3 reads CASSRMGGELFF. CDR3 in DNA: TGTGCCAGCAGCCGAATGGGCGGGGAGCTGTTTTTT.

Here the CDR3 reads CASSVGSAGSNEKLFF. The DNA for the CDR3 is TGTGCCAGCAGCGTAGGTTCAGCGGGGAGTAATGAAAAACTGTTTTTT. J is TRBJ1-4 and V is TRBV9; D is unresolved. There are 16 residues in the CDR3. Trimming took 0 bases from V and 4 from J, leaving 13 bases between them. Germline lookup yields CDR1 SGDLS and CDR2 YYNGEE.

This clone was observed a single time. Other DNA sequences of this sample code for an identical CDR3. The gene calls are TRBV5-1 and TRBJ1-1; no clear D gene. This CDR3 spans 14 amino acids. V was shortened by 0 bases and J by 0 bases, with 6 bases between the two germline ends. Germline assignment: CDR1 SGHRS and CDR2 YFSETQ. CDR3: CASSLDGLNTEAFF. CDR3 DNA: TGCGCCAGCAGCTTGGACGGCCTGAACACTGAAGCTTTCTTT.

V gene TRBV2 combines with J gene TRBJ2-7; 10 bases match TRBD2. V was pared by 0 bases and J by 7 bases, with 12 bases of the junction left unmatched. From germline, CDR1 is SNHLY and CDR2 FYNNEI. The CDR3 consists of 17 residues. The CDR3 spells CASSEATRLAGVREQYF. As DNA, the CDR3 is TGTGCCAGCAGTGAAGCGACGCGGCTAGCGGGAGTGAGGGAGCAGTACTTC.